The source of this T cell receptor (beta chain) is a study of T cell responses to AZD1222 COVID-19 vaccine. Whole-study findings and limits: Across spike, vaccine-associated CD4 TCRs were found, dominant at 160-218 and 743-854. Nearly half of the spike-specific TCRs reportedly recognize variant regions that carry no mutations. Recipients of AZD1222 seropositive at baseline numbered only 5 or 6.

In regard to this clone: Its antigen is unknown.

Only in-frame clones appear in the TCRdb table, and some are missing; sequencing was by immunoSEQ multiplex PCR. The top ten clones hold about 4% of a sample with some 140,000 clones, 75% to 90% of them seen once. The material sequenced was peripheral blood, taken on day 0 of AZD1222 vaccination. This TCR came from an adult in good health.

In nucleotides, the CDR3 is TGTGCCAGCAGTTTATTGTCGGGACAGGCGGGAAACATTCAGTACTTC. It translates to CASSLLSGQAGNIQYF. The chain links TRBV28 to TRBJ2-4; TRBD1 matches at 8 bases. The J segment lost 6 bases and the V segment lost 1 base, leaving 8 bases of the junction unmatched. Germline values: CDR1 MDHEN, CDR2 SYDVKM. The CDR3 is 16 residues long. The variable domain in full, completed from reference TRBV28 and TRBJ2-4, reads DVKVTQSSRYLVKRTGEKVFLECVQDMDHENMFWYRQDPGLGLRLIYFSYDVKMKEKGDIPEGYSVSREKKERFSLILESASTNQTSMYLCASSLLSGQAGNIQYFGAGTRLSVL.